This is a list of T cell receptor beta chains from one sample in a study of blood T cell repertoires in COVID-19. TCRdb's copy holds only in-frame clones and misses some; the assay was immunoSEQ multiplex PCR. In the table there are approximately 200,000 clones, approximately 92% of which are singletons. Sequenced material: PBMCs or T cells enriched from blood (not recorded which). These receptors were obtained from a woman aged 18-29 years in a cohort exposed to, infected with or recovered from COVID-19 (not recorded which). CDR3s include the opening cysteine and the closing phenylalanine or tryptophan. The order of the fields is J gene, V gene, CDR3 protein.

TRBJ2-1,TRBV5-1,CASSLIPTSNLYNEQFF
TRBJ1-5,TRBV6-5,CASRHSGGDQPQHF
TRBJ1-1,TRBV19,CASRGSEGTEAFF
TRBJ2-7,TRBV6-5,CASSYSPGGLNEQYF
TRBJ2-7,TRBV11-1,CASSSDTSYEQYF
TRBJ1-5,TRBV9,CASSAGISNQPQHF
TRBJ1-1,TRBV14,CASSPLPGQGAEAFF
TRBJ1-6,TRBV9,CASSVGGLISYNSPLHF
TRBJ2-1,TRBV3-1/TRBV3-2,CASSYSGGRYNEQFF
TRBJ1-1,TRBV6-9,CASSYAGLSNTEAFF
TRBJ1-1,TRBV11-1,CASSLSGSMNTEAFF
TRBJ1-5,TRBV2,CASRNRGFVQPQHF
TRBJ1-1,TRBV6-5,CASRQGQLNTEAFF
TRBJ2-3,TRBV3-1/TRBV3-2,CASSLGGGASRDTQYF
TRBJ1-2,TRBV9,CASSVAERELRGYTF
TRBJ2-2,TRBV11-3,CASSLGANGELFF
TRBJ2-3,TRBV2,CASTTEGQSTDTQYF
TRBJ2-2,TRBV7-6,CASSLSSGVFTGELFF
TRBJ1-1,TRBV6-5,CASRALENTEAFF
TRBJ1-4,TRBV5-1,CASSAGPDEKLFF
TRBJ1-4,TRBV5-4,CASSMSRGREEKLFF
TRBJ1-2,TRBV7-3,CASSLNKEVPYTF
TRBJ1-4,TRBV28,CASSKQGTNEKLFF
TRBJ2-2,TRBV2,CASTRTRKMGNGGELFF
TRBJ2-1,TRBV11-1,CASVLDRGSYNEQFF
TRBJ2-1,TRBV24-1,CAATSTGTPNEQFF
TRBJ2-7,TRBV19,CASSMLYRGRLGNEQYF
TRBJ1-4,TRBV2,CASSGGVRDGEKLFF
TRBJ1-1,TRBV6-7,CASSSDYGRSPMNTEAFF
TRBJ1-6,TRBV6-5,CASTTGTGRNSPLHF
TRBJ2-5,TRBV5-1,CASSLESGGRETQYF